The 22 T cell receptor beta chains below were found in one sample sequenced in a study of T-cell memory formation after mild COVID-19. TCRdb independently ran MiXCR on the 5' RACE reads; one entry per CDR3 protein. The sample lists hundreds of thousands of distinct CDR3 sequences; 15% were seen once. Sequenced input: PBMCs or a T cell subset sorted from them (not recorded which). The receptors derive from an adult woman who had mild COVID-19 (a few samples of this study predate the infection). Cell type and time point are not known.

This clonotype was observed a few times. V gene TRBV5-5 combines with J gene TRBJ2-1; TRBD1 agrees at 7 bases. Per the germline V gene, CDR1 is SGHKS and CDR2 is YYEKEE (reference sequence). The V segment lost 1 base and the J segment 4 bases; nucleotides outside the gene matches: 8. The length of the CDR3 is 16 residues. CDR3 residues: CASSLSEGGAYNEQFF. The CDR3 nucleotides are TGTGCCAGCAGCTTGAGTGAAGGGGGCGCTTACAATGAGCAGTTCTTC. The full variable domain, completed using reference TRBV5-5 and TRBJ2-1, is DAGVTQSPTHLIKTRGQQVTLRCSPISGHKSVSWYQQVLGQGPQFIFQYYEKEERGRGNFPDRFSARQFPNYSSELNVNALLLGDSALYLCASSLSEGGAYNEQFFGPGTRLTVL.

The sample holds many counts of this clonotype. The chain joins TRBV15 to TRBJ2-1; TRBD2 agrees at 7 bases. V was pared by 0 bases and J by 8 bases, with 4 bases of the junction left unmatched. The CDR3 loop spans 14 amino acids. Germline CDR1 and CDR2: LNHNV and YYDKDF (reference sequence). The CDR3 is CATSRDRGVDEQFF. The CDR3 bases are TGTGCCACCAGCAGAGATCGGGGGGTCGATGAGCAGTTCTTC.

This clonotype has more than one count but fewer than ten. The V and J genes are TRBV29-1 and TRBJ1-2, with 10 nucleotides matching TRBD1. This CDR3 comprises 14 residues. V shed 4 bases and J 2 bases; nucleotides not matched to a gene: 4. Germline V gene sequence: CDR1 SQVTM, CDR2 ANQGSEA. CDR3 coding DNA: TGCAGCGTTGTCGGGGACAGGGGCAACTATGGCTACACCTTC. This encodes CSVVGDRGNYGYTF.

This sequence joins TRBV11-2 and TRBJ2-3; 7 bases agree with TRBD2. CDR1 is SGHAT, CDR2 FQNNGV, per germline. The CDR3 length is 14 residues. The J segment lost 4 bases and the V segment lost 6 bases, leaving 7 bases of the junction unmatched. The CDR3 region has the DNA TGTGCCAGCAGAAAGAGCGGGGCCGCAGATACGCAGTATTTT. This sequence encodes CASRKSGAADTQYF.

This chain links TRBV6-5 with TRBJ2-1; D remains unclear. Germline V gene data show CDR1 as MNHEY and CDR2 as SVGAGI. The ends were cut back, 0 bases at V and 6 bases at J, with 3 bases in the middle. The length of the CDR3 is 12 residues. The CDR3, as DNA: TGTGCCAGCAGTTACTCGACCAATGAGCAGTTCTTC. Protein: CASSYSTNEQFF.

This clonotype was observed a handful of times. The V gene is TRBV20-1, the J gene TRBJ2-1; weak D call: TRBD2 (6 bases). The CDR3 runs to 14 residues. V lost 5 bases and J 10 bases, leaving 21 bases between the germline ends. Germline V gives CDR1 DFQATT, CDR2 SNEGSKA (reference sequence). The CDR3 DNA follows: TGCAGTGCTCCTCAAGGGACTTCGCTCGGGGAGCAGTTCTTC. Translating gives CSAPQGTSLGEQFF.

There are a few counts of this clonotype. This chain joins TRBV9 and TRBJ2-1; D not certain. The germline V and J ends were trimmed by 0 bases and 6 bases, with 13 bases remaining between them. The germline V gene has CDR1 SGDLS and CDR2 YYNGEE. This CDR3 spans 15 amino acids. CDR3 residues: CASSVATTSGNEQFF. The DNA for the CDR3 is TGTGCCAGCAGCGTAGCTACTACGTCGGGCAATGAGCAGTTCTTC.

The chain employs TRBV12-3 or TRBV12-4 and TRBJ2-7; 8 bases fit TRBD2. J gave up 5 bases and V 6 bases, and 9 bases lay outside the gene matches. The CDR3 is made up of 14 amino acids. CDR3 in amino acids: CASSPNSGNNEQYF. The CDR3 region has the DNA TGTGCCAGCAGCCCCAATAGCGGGAACAACGAGCAGTACTTC.

The V call is TRBV5-1, the J call TRBJ1-1, with D hard to call. The V and J ends lost 4 bases and 4 bases respectively, with 14 bases between them. Germline V gives CDR1 SGHRS, CDR2 YFSETQ. CDR3 length: 14 amino acids. CDR3 coding DNA: TGCGCCAGCAGCCGGTCCCCGGCCGCCACTGAAGCTTTCTTT. This encodes CASSRSPAATEAFF.

This clonotype was detected ten times or more. V and J are TRBV12-3 or TRBV12-4 and TRBJ2-1, with D perhaps matching TRBD1 (6 bases). The CDR3 sequence is 18 residues long. Trimming shortened V by 2 bases and J by 0 bases, and 17 bases separated the two germline ends. The CDR3 region has the DNA TGTGCCAGCAGTTTAAGATCCGGGACATCGAGCTCCTACAATGAGCAGTTCTTC. As protein: CASSLRSGTSSSYNEQFF.

Notes on this clonotype: Lacking the conserved final phenylalanine or tryptophan, this CDR3 likely reflects a read error. The V and J genes are TRBV5-1 and TRBJ2-1, with D hard to call. The CDR3 runs 15 residues. The germline V gene encodes CDR1 SGHRS and CDR2 YFSETQ. Between the trimmed V and J ends, which lost 0 bases and 1 base, there was a span of 8 bases. The CDR3 loop reads CASSLAVGSYNEQFL. The DNA for the CDR3 is TGCGCCAGCAGCTTGGCCGTGGGGTCCTACAATGAGCAGTTCCTC.

V and J are TRBV4-2 and TRBJ2-3, with TRBD1 matching over 9 bases. After removal of 2 bases from V and 2 bases from J, the junction contained 5 bases not matched to a gene. CDR1 is LGHNA and CDR2 is YNFKEQ in the germline V gene. This CDR3 comprises 16 residues. The CDR3 coding sequence is TGTGCCAGCAGCCAATTGGGACAGGGAAACACAGATACGCAGTATTTT. It is translated as CASSQLGQGNTDTQYF.

The chain is built from TRBV5-1 and TRBJ2-3, with TRBD2 matching 12 bases. The CDR3 has 16 residues. J lost 2 bases, V lost 4 bases, and 5 bases had no gene match. Germline lookup yields CDR1 SGHRS and CDR2 YFSETQ. The CDR3 loop is CASSAGLAGSTDTQYF. The CDR3 nucleotides read TGCGCCAGCAGCGCGGGACTAGCGGGTTCCACAGATACGCAGTATTTT.

This clonotype has just a few counts. The CDR3, as DNA: TGTGCCAGCAGAGTGAGCGGGACCTACGAGCAGTACTTC. This encodes CASRVSGTYEQYF. The V and J genes are TRBV7-8 and TRBJ2-7, with TRBD2 identical over 7 bases. The CDR3 runs to 13 residues. Germline CDR1 is SGHVS and CDR2 is FQNEAQ. V trimming: 6 bases; J trimming: 2 bases; junction bases outside the gene matches: 4.

This clonotype appeared a few times. The rearrangement joins TRBV5-1 to TRBJ2-2, with D tentatively TRBD1 (6 bases). Germline V CDR1 and CDR2: SGHRS, YFSETQ. Trimming shortened V by 3 bases and J by 5 bases, and 17 bases separated the two germline ends. The CDR3 runs to 16 residues. CDR3 in DNA: TGCGCCAGCAGCTCAGTCCCTCAGGGACAAACCGGGGAGCTGTTTTTT. Encoded protein: CASSSVPQGQTGELFF.

As DNA, the CDR3 is TGTGCCAGCAGCTCCGGTTTCTCTGGGGCCAACGTCCTGACTTTC. Its translation: CASSSGFSGANVLTF. V and J are TRBV12-3 or TRBV12-4 and TRBJ2-6; D gene unclear. CDR3 length equals 15 residues. V lost 6 bases and J lost 0, with 9 bases in between.

This clonotype was observed a few times. V is TRBV6-5 and J is TRBJ1-3; D is undetermined. Germline V gene lookup returns CDR1 MNHEY and CDR2 SVGAGI. The length of the CDR3 is 14 residues. The ends were cut back, 6 bases at V and 0 bases at J, with 9 bases in the middle. CDR3 coding DNA: TGTGCCAGCAGGTTATTTCGCTCTGGAAACACCATATATTTT. Translating gives CASRLFRSGNTIYF.

This clonotype was recorded at least ten times. The chain carries TRBV24-1 and TRBJ1-2; D not resolved. CDR3 length: 11 residues. Looked up from germline, CDR1 is KGHDR and CDR2 is SFDVKD. V lost 5 bases, J lost 6 bases, and 6 bases lay in between. The CDR3 DNA reads TGTGCCACCAGTGGTCCTGATGGCTACACCTTC. This gives the protein CATSGPDGYTF.

This clonotype occurred a few times. The chain uses TRBV30 and TRBJ2-1, with 9 bases lining up with TRBD1. The CDR3 totals 15 residues. From germline, CDR1 is GTSNPN and CDR2 SVGIG (reference sequence). The V gene end was trimmed by 7 bases and the J gene end by 8 bases; junction bases not matched to a gene: 15. The CDR3 region has the DNA TGTGCCTCGAACCGGGGACAGGGTACGGGTTATGAGCAGTTCTTC. As protein: CASNRGQGTGYEQFF.

In this sample, this clonotype turned up a few times. The chain couples TRBV5-1 to TRBJ2-7; the D is unclear. Germline V gene sequence: CDR1 SGHRS, CDR2 YFSETQ. Trimming shortened V by 4 bases and J by 2 bases, and 16 bases separated the two germline ends. This CDR3 has 15 amino acids. This CDR3 is CASSHSGTSPYEQYF. Here the CDR3 DNA reads TGCGCCAGCAGCCACAGTGGAACCAGCCCCTACGAGCAGTACTTC. Full variable domain (remainder filled in from reference TRBV5-1 and TRBJ2-7): KAGVTQTPRYLIKTRGQQVTLSCSPISGHRSVSWYQQTPGQGLQFLFEYFSETQRNKGNFPGRFSGRQFSNSRSEMNVSTLELGDSALYLCASSHSGTSPYEQYFGPGTRLTVT.

The chain recombines TRBV12-3 or TRBV12-4 with TRBJ1-1, with a weak D call TRBD1 (5 bases). The V end was cut by 6 bases, the J end by 1 base, with 9 bases between. The CDR3 is 13 residues long. For the CDR3, the DNA is TGTGCCAGCAGGGCCAGGGAGAACACTGAAGCTTTCTTT. Amino acid sequence: CASRARENTEAFF.

This clonotype was counted only a few times. The rearrangement joins TRBV7-2 to TRBJ1-6, with D possibly matching TRBD1 (6 bases). V lost 7 bases, J lost 5 bases, and 15 bases lay in between. This CDR3 region has 15 residues. CDR1 SGHTA and CDR2 FQGNSA come from the germline V gene. In nucleotides, the CDR3 is TGTGCCAGCACCCTGAGACAGGTTCATAATTCACCCCTCCACTTT. Encoded protein: CASTLRQVHNSPLHF. The whole variable domain, remainder taken from reference TRBV7-2 and TRBJ1-6, is GAGVSQSPSNKVTEKGKDVELRCDPISGHTALYWYRQSLGQGLEFLIYFQGNSAPDKSGLPSDRFSAERTGGSVSTLTIQRTQQEDSAVYLCASTLRQVHNSPLHFGNGTRLTVT.